Listed below are T cell receptor beta chains from one sample, sequenced in a study of blood T cell repertoires in COVID-19. TCRdb's table, derived via immunoSEQ multiplex PCR, lists solely in-frame clones and lacks some. The profile shows around 370,000 clones, almost 90% of them singletons. The sample taken for sequencing was peripheral blood. The receptors derive from a woman aged 65 to 85 with COVID-19, enrolled during active disease. CDR3s include the opening cysteine and the closing phenylalanine or tryptophan. A D gene is named only where the DNA matches it firmly. Part of the rows lack a size; the others show once, few, many or a class for expanded clones.

>TRBD1|TRBJ2-2|TRBV7-2|NA
CASSPTPGGNTGELFF
TGTGCCAGCAGCCCGACCCCAGGGGGGAACACCGGGGAGCTGTTTTTT
>NA|TRBJ2-5|TRBV30|NA
CAWSLGGVETQYF
TGTGCCTGGAGCTTGGGCGGGGTGGAGACCCAGTACTTC
>NA|TRBJ1-2|TRBV10-3|NA
CAISKSRGEDYGYTF
TGTGCCATCAGCAAATCTAGAGGGGAGGACTATGGCTACACCTTC
>NA|TRBJ2-1|TRBV27|NA
CASSLGVSGNNEQFF
TGTGCCAGCAGTTTAGGGGTTAGCGGCAACAATGAGCAGTTCTTC
>TRBD1|TRBJ1-3|TRBV3-1/TRBV3-2|once
CASSQGGQSAPIYF
TGTGCCAGCAGCCAGGGGGGACAGTCAGCGCCCATATATTTT
>TRBD1|TRBJ1-4|TRBV4-1|once
CASSQGQGAPNEKLFF
TGCGCCAGCAGCCAAGGACAGGGGGCACCTAATGAAAAACTGTTTTTT
>NA|TRBJ1-5|TRBV7-2|NA
CASSFRVDYSNQPQHF
TGTGCCAGCAGCTTCCGGGTAGACTATAGCAATCAGCCCCAGCATTTT
>NA|TRBJ1-6|TRBV7-2|many
CASSPLTGESPLHF
TGTGCCAGCAGCCCCCTCACAGGTGAATCACCCCTCCACTTT
>TRBD1|TRBJ1-2|TRBV6-2/TRBV6-3|NA
CASSYRQGAGGYTF
TGTGCCAGCAGTTACCGGCAGGGGGCAGGAGGCTACACCTTC
>NA|TRBJ1-1|TRBV28|NA
CASSLIDREAFF
TGTGCCAGCAGTTTAATCGACAGAGAAGCTTTCTTT
>NA|TRBJ2-2|TRBV19|NA
CASRSLNTGELFF
TGTGCCAGTAGGTCACTTAACACCGGGGAGCTGTTTTTT
>NA|TRBJ1-6|TRBV27|NA
CASSSMTSPSPLHF
TGTGCCAGCAGTTCAATGACATCTCCTTCACCCCTCCACTTT
>NA|TRBJ1-2|TRBV19|NA
CASSTPVNYGYTF
TGTGCCAGTAGTACCCCTGTCAACTATGGCTACACCTTC
>TRBD1|TRBJ1-5|TRBV6-5|NA
CATSTGVYQPQHF
TGTGCCACCTCGACAGGGGTATATCAGCCCCAGCATTTT
>TRBD1|TRBJ2-7|TRBV5-1|NA
CASSLARQGADEQYF
TGCGCCAGCAGCTTGGCCAGACAGGGGGCAGACGAGCAGTACTTC
>TRBD2|TRBJ2-1|TRBV28|NA
CASSTRLAGGPYNEQFF
TGTGCCAGCAGCACGCGACTAGCGGGGGGGCCCTACAATGAGCAGTTCTTC
>NA|TRBJ1-2|TRBV2|few
CASSESNPGKGYTF
TGTGCCAGCAGTGAATCAAACCCAGGGAAAGGCTACACCTTC
>TRBD2|TRBJ2-1|TRBV7-9|NA
CASSLPAGTSGHNEQFF
TGTGCCAGCAGCTTACCCGCCGGGACTAGCGGGCACAATGAGCAGTTCTTC
>NA|TRBJ2-1|TRBV28|NA
CASSSLYNEQFF
TGTGCCAGCAGTTCATTGTACAATGAGCAGTTCTTC